Listed below are T cell receptor beta chains from one sample, sequenced in a study of T cells in Graves' hyperthyroidism and ophthalmopathy. Via MiXCR, TCRdb re-called the multiplex PCR reads, giving one row per CDR3 protein. The sample has about 410,000 distinct CDR3 sequences; 14% to 15% are singletons. Sample: blood. The receptors derive from a young man with Graves' ophthalmopathy. Both conserved end residues are part of each CDR3. D genes are given only for firm matches. Clone sizes are given selectively: once, few, many, or a class where the clone is expanded.

j_gene: TRBJ2-7; len: 12; d_gene: TRBD2; v_gene: TRBV20-1; abundance: NA; CDR3aa: CSGVAGAGEQYF; CDR3nt: TGCAGTGGGGTAGCGGGAGCTGGCGAGCAGTACTTC
j_gene: TRBJ2-7; len: 13; d_gene: NA; v_gene: TRBV12-3/TRBV12-4; abundance: many; CDR3aa: CASRSGGAYEQYF; CDR3nt: TGTGCCAGCAGATCAGGGGGGGCCTACGAGCAGTACTTC
j_gene: TRBJ1-1; len: 17; d_gene: TRBD1; v_gene: TRBV6-1; abundance: many; CDR3aa: CASRFRDRGWVNTEAFF; CDR3nt: TGTGCCAGCAGGTTCCGGGACAGGGGTTGGGTGAACACTGAAGCTTTCTTT
j_gene: TRBJ1-4; len: 13; d_gene: TRBD1; v_gene: TRBV5-6; abundance: few; CDR3aa: CASSLRTGRLLFF; CDR3nt: TGTGCCAGCAGCTTGCGGACAGGGAGGCTACTGTTTTTT
j_gene: TRBJ2-3; len: 14; d_gene: NA; v_gene: TRBV5-1; abundance: NA; CDR3aa: CASSLSPTTDTQYF; CDR3nt: TGCGCCAGCAGCTTGAGTCCTACGACAGATACGCAGTATTTT
j_gene: TRBJ2-3; len: 15; d_gene: NA; v_gene: TRBV10-3; abundance: many; CDR3aa: CAISERLASSDTQYF; CDR3nt: TGTGCCATCAGTGAGAGGTTGGCTTCTTCGGATACGCAGTATTTT
j_gene: TRBJ1-5; len: 14; d_gene: NA; v_gene: TRBV27; abundance: many; CDR3aa: CASSPVAGHQPQHF; CDR3nt: TGTGCCAGCAGTCCGGTGGCAGGGCATCAGCCCCAGCATTTT
j_gene: TRBJ2-5; len: 14; d_gene: NA; v_gene: TRBV20-1; abundance: many; CDR3aa: CSARRPEGLETQYF; CDR3nt: TGCAGTGCTAGACGGCCTGAGGGTTTAGAGACCCAGTACTTC
j_gene: TRBJ2-1; len: 15; d_gene: NA; v_gene: TRBV6-1; abundance: many; CDR3aa: CASSPLLSSYNEQFF; CDR3nt: TGTGCCAGCAGTCCCCTCCTCAGCTCCTACAATGAGCAGTTCTTC
j_gene: TRBJ2-5; len: 15; d_gene: NA; v_gene: TRBV12-3/TRBV12-4; abundance: many; CDR3aa: CASSLDPGVGETQYF; CDR3nt: TGTGCCAGCAGTTTAGACCCAGGGGTGGGAGAGACCCAGTACTTC
j_gene: TRBJ2-4; len: 17; d_gene: NA; v_gene: TRBV15; abundance: many; CDR3aa: CATSRDKTSVAKNIQYF; CDR3nt: TGTGCCACCAGCAGAGATAAGACATCCGTAGCCAAAAACATTCAGTACTTC
j_gene: TRBJ1-1; len: 16; d_gene: NA; v_gene: TRBV4-2; abundance: many; CDR3aa: CASSHEGSSVLNEAFF; CDR3nt: TGTGCCAGCAGCCACGAGGGATCTTCGGTCCTTAATGAAGCTTTCTTT
j_gene: TRBJ1-2; len: 15; d_gene: TRBD1; v_gene: TRBV5-6; abundance: many; CDR3aa: CASSRRGQGDYGYTF; CDR3nt: TGTGCCAGCAGCCGAAGGGGACAGGGGGATTATGGCTACACCTTC
j_gene: TRBJ1-2; len: 14; d_gene: NA; v_gene: TRBV5-4; abundance: many; CDR3aa: CASSLLTGNYGYTF; CDR3nt: TGTGCCAGCAGCTTGCTGACAGGAAACTATGGCTACACCTTC
j_gene: TRBJ1-2; len: 15; d_gene: TRBD1; v_gene: TRBV5-1; abundance: NA; CDR3aa: CASSWGTEGNYGYTF; CDR3nt: TGCGCCAGCAGCTGGGGGACAGAAGGAAACTATGGCTACACCTTC
j_gene: TRBJ2-7; len: 18; d_gene: TRBD2; v_gene: TRBV11-2; abundance: many; CDR3aa: CASSLAGGLAGVVYEQYF; CDR3nt: TGTGCCAGCAGCTTAGCAGGGGGCCTAGCGGGAGTGGTGTACGAGCAGTACTTC
j_gene: TRBJ2-5; len: 15; d_gene: TRBD2; v_gene: TRBV7-3; abundance: NA; CDR3aa: CASSLQGREGGTQYF; CDR3nt: TGTGCCAGCAGCCTCCAGGGGCGGGAGGGTGGGACCCAGTACTTC
j_gene: TRBJ2-1; len: 15; d_gene: TRBD2; v_gene: TRBV4-1; abundance: once; CDR3aa: CASSQVAGGWNEQFF; CDR3nt: TGCGCCAGCAGCCAAGTGGCGGGGGGGTGGAATGAGCAGTTCTTC
j_gene: TRBJ2-7; len: 13; d_gene: TRBD2; v_gene: TRBV6-4; abundance: NA; CDR3aa: CAILLAVSYEQYF; CDR3nt: TGTGCCATATTACTAGCGGTGTCCTACGAGCAGTACTTC
j_gene: TRBJ1-2; len: 13; d_gene: NA; v_gene: TRBV12-3/TRBV12-4; abundance: NA; CDR3aa: CACSSYSVYGYTF; CDR3nt: TGTGCCTGCAGTTCGTACAGTGTCTATGGCTACACCTTC